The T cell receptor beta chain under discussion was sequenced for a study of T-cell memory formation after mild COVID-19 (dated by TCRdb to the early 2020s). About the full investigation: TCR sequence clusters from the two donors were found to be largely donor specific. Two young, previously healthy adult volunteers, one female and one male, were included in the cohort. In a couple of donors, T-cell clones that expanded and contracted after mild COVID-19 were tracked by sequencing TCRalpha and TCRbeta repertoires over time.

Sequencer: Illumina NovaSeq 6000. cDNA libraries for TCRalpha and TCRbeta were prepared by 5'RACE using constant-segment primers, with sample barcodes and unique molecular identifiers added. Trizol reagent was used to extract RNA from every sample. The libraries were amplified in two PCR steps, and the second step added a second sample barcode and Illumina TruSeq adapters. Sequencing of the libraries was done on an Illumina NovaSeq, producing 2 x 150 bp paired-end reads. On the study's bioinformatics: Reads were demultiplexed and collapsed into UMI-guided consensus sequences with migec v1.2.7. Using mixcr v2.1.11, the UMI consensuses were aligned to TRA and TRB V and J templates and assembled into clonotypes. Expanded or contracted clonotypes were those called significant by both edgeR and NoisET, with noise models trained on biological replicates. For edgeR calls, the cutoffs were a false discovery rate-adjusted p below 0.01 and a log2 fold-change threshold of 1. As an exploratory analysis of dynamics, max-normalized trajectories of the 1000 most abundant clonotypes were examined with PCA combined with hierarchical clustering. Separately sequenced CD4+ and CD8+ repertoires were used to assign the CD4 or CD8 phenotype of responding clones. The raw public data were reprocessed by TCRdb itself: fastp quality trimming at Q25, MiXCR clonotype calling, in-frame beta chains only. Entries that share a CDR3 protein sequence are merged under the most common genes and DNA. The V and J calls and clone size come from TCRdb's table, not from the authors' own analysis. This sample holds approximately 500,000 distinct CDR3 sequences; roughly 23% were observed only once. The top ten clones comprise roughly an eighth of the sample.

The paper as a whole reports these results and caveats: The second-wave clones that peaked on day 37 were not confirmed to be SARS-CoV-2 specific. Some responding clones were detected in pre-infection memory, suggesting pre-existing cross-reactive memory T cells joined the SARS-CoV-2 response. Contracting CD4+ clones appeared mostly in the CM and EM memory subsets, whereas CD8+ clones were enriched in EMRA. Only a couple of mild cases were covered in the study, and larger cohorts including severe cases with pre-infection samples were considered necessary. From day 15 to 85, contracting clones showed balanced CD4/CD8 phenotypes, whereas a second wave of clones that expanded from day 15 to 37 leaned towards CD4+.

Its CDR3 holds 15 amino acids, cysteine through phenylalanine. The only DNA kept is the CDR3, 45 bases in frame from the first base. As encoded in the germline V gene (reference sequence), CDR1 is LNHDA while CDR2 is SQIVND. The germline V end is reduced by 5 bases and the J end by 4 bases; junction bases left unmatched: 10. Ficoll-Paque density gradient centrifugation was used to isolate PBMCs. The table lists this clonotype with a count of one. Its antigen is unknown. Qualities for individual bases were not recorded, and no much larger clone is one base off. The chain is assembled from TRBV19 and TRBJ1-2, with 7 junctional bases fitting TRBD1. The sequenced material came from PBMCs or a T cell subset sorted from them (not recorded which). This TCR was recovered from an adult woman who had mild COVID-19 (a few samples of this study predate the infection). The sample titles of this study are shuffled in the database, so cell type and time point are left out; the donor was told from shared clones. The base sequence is TGTGCCAGTAGTCCGTCGACAGGGCCGACCTATGGCTACACCTTC. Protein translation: CASSPSTGPTYGYTF.